A selection of T cell receptor beta chains follows, all from one sample in a study of blood T cell repertoires in COVID-19. Sequencing was performed with immunoSEQ multiplex PCR; in TCRdb, only in-frame clones are kept and a portion is missing. Found here are 350,000 or so clones, about 90% of them singletons; the top ten hold about 10%. The sequenced sample was peripheral blood. Receptor source: a woman in her 30s with COVID-19, enrolled during active disease. The CDR3 runs from the conserved cysteine through the conserved F or W. The D gene is left open where the match is weak. Part of the rows lack a size; the others show once, few, many or a class for expanded clones.

CDR3: CSAGGGANYGYTF; DNA: TGCAGCGCCGGGGGGGGTGCGAACTATGGCTACACCTTC; size: .; V: TRBV29-1; J: TRBJ1-2; D: .
CDR3: CASSRTGALYEQYF; DNA: TGTGCCAGCAGTCGGACAGGGGCTCTCTACGAGCAGTACTTC; size: .; V: TRBV2; J: TRBJ2-7; D: TRBD1
CDR3: CASSRLTSGRVWEQFF; DNA: TGTGCCAGCAGCCGCCTAACTAGCGGGAGGGTGTGGGAGCAGTTCTTC; size: few; V: TRBV5-5; J: TRBJ2-1; D: TRBD2
CDR3: CASSLYGRQTQYF; DNA: TGTGCCAGCAGTTTATATGGGAGACAGACCCAGTACTTC; size: .; V: TRBV28; J: TRBJ2-5; D: .
CDR3: CASSPDPSSYEQYF; DNA: TGTGCCAGCAGCCCCGACCCTAGCTCCTACGAGCAGTACTTC; size: once; V: TRBV7-3; J: TRBJ2-7; D: .
CDR3: CASSLVQGASGNTIYF; DNA: TGTGCCAGCAGCTTAGTTCAGGGGGCATCTGGAAACACCATATATTTT; size: .; V: TRBV11-2; J: TRBJ1-3; D: TRBD1
CDR3: CASSLDSSGWKQFF; DNA: TGTGCCAGCAGCTTAGACTCTAGCGGGTGGAAGCAGTTCTTC; size: .; V: TRBV13; J: TRBJ2-1; D: TRBD2
CDR3: CASSRRTGVVETQYF; DNA: TGTGCCAGCAGCCGGAGGACAGGGGTGGTGGAGACCCAGTACTTC; size: few; V: TRBV7-9; J: TRBJ2-5; D: TRBD1
CDR3: CASAGQADTEAFF; DNA: TGTGCCAGCGCCGGACAGGCCGACACTGAAGCTTTCTTT; size: .; V: TRBV2; J: TRBJ1-1; D: TRBD1
CDR3: CASRQTEGGEQYF; DNA: TGTGCCAGCAGACAAACAGAAGGGGGCGAGCAGTACTTC; size: few; V: TRBV3-1/TRBV3-2; J: TRBJ2-7; D: .
CDR3: CASSFGQGLNTEAFF; DNA: TGTGCCAGTAGTTTTGGACAGGGCCTGAACACTGAAGCTTTCTTT; size: few; V: TRBV19; J: TRBJ1-1; D: TRBD1
CDR3: CASSPGGSYNSPLHF; DNA: TGTGCCAGCAGCCCAGGGGGCTCCTATAATTCACCCCTCCACTTT; size: once; V: TRBV9; J: TRBJ1-6; D: TRBD1
CDR3: CASRKTEGAGTGELFF; DNA: TGCGCCAGCAGGAAAACGGAGGGGGCAGGCACCGGGGAGCTGTTTTTT; size: once; V: TRBV5-1; J: TRBJ2-2; D: .
CDR3: CASSEETAGEQYF; DNA: TGCGCCAGCAGCGAAGAGACAGCCGGCGAGCAGTACTTC; size: once; V: TRBV10-1; J: TRBJ2-7; D: .
CDR3: CASRSTGTSEDNEQFF; DNA: TGCGCCAGCAGGTCGACCGGGACTAGCGAAGACAATGAGCAGTTCTTC; size: .; V: TRBV5-1; J: TRBJ2-1; D: TRBD2
CDR3: CASSRPGLYEQYF; DNA: TGTGCCAGCAGCAGACCGGGACTCTACGAGCAGTACTTC; size: .; V: TRBV7-8; J: TRBJ2-7; D: .
CDR3: CASSQDFRGYGYTF; DNA: TGTGCCAGCAGCCAAGATTTTCGAGGATATGGCTACACCTTC; size: few; V: TRBV4-2; J: TRBJ1-2; D: .
CDR3: CASSLGSYEQYF; DNA: TGTGCCAGCAGCTTAGGGAGCTACGAGCAGTACTTC; size: .; V: TRBV7-8; J: TRBJ2-7; D: .
CDR3: CASSPRLTGGPTGELFF; DNA: TGTGCCAGCAGCCCCCGGCTGACAGGGGGTCCCACCGGGGAGCTGTTTTTT; size: .; V: TRBV7-8; J: TRBJ2-2; D: TRBD1
CDR3: CAWSPRMGLAGQETQYF; DNA: TGTGCCTGGAGTCCTCGAATGGGACTAGCGGGGCAAGAGACCCAGTACTTC; size: .; V: TRBV30; J: TRBJ2-5; D: TRBD2
CDR3: CASSIRGRLGQPQHF; DNA: TGTGCCAGCAGTATCAGGGGGCGCCTGGGTCAGCCCCAGCATTTT; size: .; V: TRBV2; J: TRBJ1-5; D: TRBD1
CDR3: CASSEGASGELFF; DNA: TGTGCCAGCAGTGAAGGGGCGTCCGGGGAGCTGTTTTTT; size: once; V: TRBV6-1; J: TRBJ2-2; D: .
CDR3: CASSPPSTGRLPYEQYF; DNA: TGTGCCAGCAGCCCCCCAAGTACCGGGAGGCTCCCCTACGAGCAGTACTTC; size: once; V: TRBV7-9; J: TRBJ2-7; D: TRBD2
CDR3: CASSLVGDEQYF; DNA: TGTGCCAGCAGCTTAGTAGGGGACGAGCAGTACTTC; size: .; V: TRBV11-3; J: TRBJ2-7; D: .
CDR3: CASSIATGSNQPQHF; DNA: TGTGCCAGTAGTATCGCAACAGGTAGCAATCAGCCCCAGCATTTT; size: .; V: TRBV19; J: TRBJ1-5; D: .
CDR3: CASSLEDRGSYEQYF; DNA: TGTGCCAGCAGCTTAGAGGACAGGGGGTCCTACGAGCAGTACTTC; size: few; V: TRBV7-6; J: TRBJ2-7; D: TRBD1
CDR3: CAWTSLAGDVYEQYF; DNA: TGTGCCTGGACTTCACTAGCGGGAGACGTCTACGAGCAGTACTTC; size: .; V: TRBV30; J: TRBJ2-7; D: TRBD2
CDR3: CASREGGSSYEQYF; DNA: TGTGCCAGCAGAGAAGGCGGGAGCTCCTACGAGCAGTACTTC; size: once; V: TRBV7-2; J: TRBJ2-7; D: TRBD2
CDR3: CASSKIIAGQGFNEQYF; DNA: TGTGCCAGCAGCAAGATAATCGCAGGACAGGGTTTTAACGAGCAGTACTTC; size: .; V: TRBV21-1; J: TRBJ2-7; D: .
CDR3: CASSVAAGGYEQYF; DNA: TGTGCCAGCAGCGTAGCCGCGGGTGGTTACGAGCAGTACTTC; size: .; V: TRBV9; J: TRBJ2-7; D: .
CDR3: CASRKTGFNEKLFF; DNA: TGTGCCAGCAGGAAGACAGGATTTAATGAAAAACTGTTTTTT; size: .; V: TRBV2; J: TRBJ1-4; D: .
CDR3: CAGTAGVGNSPLHF; DNA: TGTGCCGGGACTGCGGGGGTGGGTAATTCACCCCTCCACTTT; size: .; V: TRBV30; J: TRBJ1-6; D: .
CDR3: CASSPLPQVDGVRTYEQYF; DNA: TGTGCCAGCAGCCCCTTACCCCAGGTAGACGGGGTTAGGACCTACGAGCAGTACTTC; size: .; V: TRBV21-1; J: TRBJ2-7; D: .
CDR3: CASSLGATNEKLFF; DNA: TGTGCCAGCAGTCTAGGTGCAACTAATGAAAAACTGTTTTTT; size: .; V: TRBV6-5; J: TRBJ1-4; D: .
CDR3: CASSPRTELSYGYTF; DNA: TGTGCCAGCAGCCCGCGGACAGAATTATCTTATGGCTACACCTTC; size: .; V: TRBV7-8; J: TRBJ1-2; D: .
CDR3: CASRPWSGTNENEQFF; DNA: TGTGCCAGCAGACCCTGGTCCGGGACTAATGAAAATGAGCAGTTCTTC; size: .; V: TRBV28; J: TRBJ2-1; D: TRBD2
CDR3: CASSEGLAGGPADTQYF; DNA: TGCGCCAGCAGTGAGGGACTAGCGGGAGGGCCTGCAGATACGCAGTATTTT; size: .; V: TRBV10-1; J: TRBJ2-3; D: TRBD2
CDR3: CASRVAGGDNEQFF; DNA: TGTGCCAGTAGGGTAGCGGGGGGGGACAATGAGCAGTTCTTC; size: .; V: TRBV19; J: TRBJ2-1; D: TRBD2
CDR3: CAWGAGGPGETQYF; DNA: TGTGCCTGGGGAGCGGGAGGGCCCGGAGAGACCCAGTACTTC; size: .; V: TRBV30; J: TRBJ2-5; D: TRBD2
CDR3: CASSGTGTGTYEQYF; DNA: TGTGCCAGCTCCGGAACCGGGACAGGGACCTACGAGCAGTACTTC; size: .; V: TRBV18; J: TRBJ2-7; D: TRBD1
CDR3: CATSDRLQGSGTDTQYF; DNA: TGTGCCACCAGTGATCGATTACAGGGAAGTGGAACAGATACGCAGTATTTT; size: .; V: TRBV24-1; J: TRBJ2-3; D: .
CDR3: CASSDGQEQFF; DNA: TGTGCCAGCAGTGATGGACAGGAGCAGTTCTTC; size: .; V: TRBV6-2/TRBV6-3; J: TRBJ2-1; D: .
CDR3: CASMMDRGYGYTF; DNA: TGTGCCAGCATGATGGACAGGGGCTATGGCTACACCTTC; size: .; V: TRBV6-5; J: TRBJ1-2; D: TRBD1
CDR3: CASGPGQGNYGYTF; DNA: TGTGCCAGCGGCCCGGGACAGGGGAACTATGGCTACACCTTC; size: .; V: TRBV25-1; J: TRBJ1-2; D: TRBD1
CDR3: CATSRGDRGFNQPQHF; DNA: TGTGCCACCAGCAGAGGGGACAGGGGATTCAATCAGCCCCAGCATTTT; size: .; V: TRBV15; J: TRBJ1-5; D: TRBD1
CDR3: CATSRELAGASYEQYF; DNA: TGTGCCACCAGCAGAGAACTAGCGGGGGCCTCCTACGAGCAGTACTTC; size: .; V: TRBV15; J: TRBJ2-7; D: TRBD2
CDR3: CASSLGAGIRTDTQYF; DNA: TGTGCCAGCAGTTTGGGTGCGGGGATTAGAACAGATACGCAGTATTTT; size: .; V: TRBV28; J: TRBJ2-3; D: .
CDR3: CASSLPHLGLAGGPSSYNEQFF; DNA: TGTGCCAGCAGCTTACCTCACTTGGGACTAGCGGGAGGGCCGAGCTCCTACAATGAGCAGTTCTTC; size: .; V: TRBV7-8; J: TRBJ2-1; D: TRBD2
CDR3: CASRKADRANTIYF; DNA: TGTGCCAGCAGAAAGGCGGACAGGGCTAACACCATATATTTT; size: .; V: TRBV13; J: TRBJ1-3; D: TRBD1
CDR3: CASSSRGEQYF; DNA: TGTGCCAGCAGTTCCAGGGGTGAGCAGTACTTC; size: .; V: TRBV12-3/TRBV12-4; J: TRBJ2-7; D: .